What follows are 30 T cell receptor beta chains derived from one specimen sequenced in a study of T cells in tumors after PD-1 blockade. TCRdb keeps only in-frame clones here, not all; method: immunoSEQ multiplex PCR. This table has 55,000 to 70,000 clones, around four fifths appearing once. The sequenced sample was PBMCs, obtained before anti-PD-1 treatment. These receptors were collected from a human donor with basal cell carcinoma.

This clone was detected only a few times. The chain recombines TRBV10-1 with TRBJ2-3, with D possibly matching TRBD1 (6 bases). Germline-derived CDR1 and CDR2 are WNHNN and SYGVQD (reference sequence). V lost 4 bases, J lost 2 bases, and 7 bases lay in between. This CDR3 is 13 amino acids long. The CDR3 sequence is CASSGGLTDTQYF. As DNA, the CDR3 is TGCGCCAGCAGTGGGGGGCTCACAGATACGCAGTATTTT.

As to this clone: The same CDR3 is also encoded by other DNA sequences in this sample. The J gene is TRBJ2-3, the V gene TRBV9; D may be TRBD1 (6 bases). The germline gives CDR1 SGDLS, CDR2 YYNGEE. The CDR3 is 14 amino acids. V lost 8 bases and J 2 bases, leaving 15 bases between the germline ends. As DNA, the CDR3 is TGTGCCAGTAGCCGGGACAACCCCACAGATACGCAGTATTTT. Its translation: CASSRDNPTDTQYF.

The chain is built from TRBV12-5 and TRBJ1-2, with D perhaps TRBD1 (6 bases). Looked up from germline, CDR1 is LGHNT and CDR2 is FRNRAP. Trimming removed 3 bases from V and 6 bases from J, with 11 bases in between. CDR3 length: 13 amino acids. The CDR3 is CASGLGRGHGYTF. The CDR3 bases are TGTGCTAGTGGTTTAGGGCGGGGGCATGGCTACACCTTC.

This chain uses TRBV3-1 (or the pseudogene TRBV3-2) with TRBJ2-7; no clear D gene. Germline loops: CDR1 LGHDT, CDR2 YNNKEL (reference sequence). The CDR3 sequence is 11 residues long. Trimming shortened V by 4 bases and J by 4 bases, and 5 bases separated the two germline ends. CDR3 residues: CASSRFYEQYF. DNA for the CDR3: TGTGCCAGCAGCCGATTTTACGAGCAGTACTTC.

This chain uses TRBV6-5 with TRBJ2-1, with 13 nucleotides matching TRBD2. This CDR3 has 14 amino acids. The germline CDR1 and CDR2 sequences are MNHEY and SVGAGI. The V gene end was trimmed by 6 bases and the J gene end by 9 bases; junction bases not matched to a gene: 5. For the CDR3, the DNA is TGTGCCAGCAGACCGGGACTAGCGGGACGTGAGCAGTTCTTC. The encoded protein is CASRPGLAGREQFF.

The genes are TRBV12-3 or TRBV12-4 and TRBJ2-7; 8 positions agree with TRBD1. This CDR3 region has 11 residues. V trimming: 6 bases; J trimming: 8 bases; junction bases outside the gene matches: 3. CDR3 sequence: CASSQGAKQYF. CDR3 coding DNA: TGTGCCAGCAGCCAGGGGGCGAAGCAGTACTTC.

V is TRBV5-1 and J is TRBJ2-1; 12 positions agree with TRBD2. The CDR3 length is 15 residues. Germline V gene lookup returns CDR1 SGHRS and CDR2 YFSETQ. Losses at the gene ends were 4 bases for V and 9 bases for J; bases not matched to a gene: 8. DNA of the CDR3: TGCGCCAGCAGCCACACTAGCGGGGGGACCAGTGAGCAGTTCTTC. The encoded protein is CASSHTSGGTSEQFF.

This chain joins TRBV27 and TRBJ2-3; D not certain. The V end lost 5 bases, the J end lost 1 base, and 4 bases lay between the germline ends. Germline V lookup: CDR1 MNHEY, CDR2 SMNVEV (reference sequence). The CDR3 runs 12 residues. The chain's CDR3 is CASSRGTDTQYF. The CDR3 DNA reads TGTGCCAGCAGTCGGGGCACAGATACGCAGTATTTT.

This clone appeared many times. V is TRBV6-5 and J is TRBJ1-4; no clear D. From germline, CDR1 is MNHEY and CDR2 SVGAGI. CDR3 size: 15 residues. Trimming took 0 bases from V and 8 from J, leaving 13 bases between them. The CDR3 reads CASSYSRMLGEKLFF. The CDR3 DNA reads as TGTGCCAGCAGTTACTCACGTATGCTGGGAGAAAAACTGTTTTTT.

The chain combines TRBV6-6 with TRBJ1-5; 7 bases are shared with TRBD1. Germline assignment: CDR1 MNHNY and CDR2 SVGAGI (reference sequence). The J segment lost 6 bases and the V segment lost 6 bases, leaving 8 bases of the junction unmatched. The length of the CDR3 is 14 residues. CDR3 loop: CASRLTGLFQPQHF. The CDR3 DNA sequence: TGTGCCAGCAGGCTGACAGGGTTGTTTCAGCCCCAGCATTTT.

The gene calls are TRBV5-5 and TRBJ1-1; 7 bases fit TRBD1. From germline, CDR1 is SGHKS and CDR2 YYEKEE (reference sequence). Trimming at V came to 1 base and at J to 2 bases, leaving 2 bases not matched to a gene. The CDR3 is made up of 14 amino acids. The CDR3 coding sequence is TGTGCCAGCAGCTTGACAGGGGCCAACACTGAAGCTTTCTTT. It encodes CASSLTGANTEAFF.

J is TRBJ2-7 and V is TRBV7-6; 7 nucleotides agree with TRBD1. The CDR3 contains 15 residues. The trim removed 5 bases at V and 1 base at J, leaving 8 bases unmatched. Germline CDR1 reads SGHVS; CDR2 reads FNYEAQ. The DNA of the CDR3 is TGTGCCAGCAGCAAAGGGACAGTGGGTTCCTACGAGCAGTACTTC. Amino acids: CASSKGTVGSYEQYF.

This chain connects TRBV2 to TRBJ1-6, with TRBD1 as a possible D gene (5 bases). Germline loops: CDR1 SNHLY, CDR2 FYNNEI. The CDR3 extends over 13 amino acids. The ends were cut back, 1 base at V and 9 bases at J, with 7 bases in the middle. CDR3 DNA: TGTGCCAGCAGTGAAGACGGGGGTTCACCCCTCCACTTT. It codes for CASSEDGGSPLHF.

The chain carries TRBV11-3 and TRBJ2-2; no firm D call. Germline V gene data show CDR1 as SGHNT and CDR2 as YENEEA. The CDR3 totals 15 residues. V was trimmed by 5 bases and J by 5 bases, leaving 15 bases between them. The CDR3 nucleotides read TGTGCCAGCAGCCCGTCACCAGGTGGGACCGGGGAGCTGTTTTTT. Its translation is CASSPSPGGTGELFF.

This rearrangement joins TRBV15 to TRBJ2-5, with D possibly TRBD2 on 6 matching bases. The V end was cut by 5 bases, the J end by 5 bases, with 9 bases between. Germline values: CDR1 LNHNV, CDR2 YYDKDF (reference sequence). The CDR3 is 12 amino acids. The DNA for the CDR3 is TGTGCCACCAGCCCCCGGGGGGAGACCCAGTACTTC. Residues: CATSPRGETQYF.

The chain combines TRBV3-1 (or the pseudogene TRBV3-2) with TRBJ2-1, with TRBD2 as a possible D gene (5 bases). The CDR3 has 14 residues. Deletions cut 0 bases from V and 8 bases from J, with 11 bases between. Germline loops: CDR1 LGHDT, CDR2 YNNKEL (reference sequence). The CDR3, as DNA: TGTGCCAGCAGCCAAGAGTACGGAGGCCATGAGCAGTTCTTC. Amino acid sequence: CASSQEYGGHEQFF.

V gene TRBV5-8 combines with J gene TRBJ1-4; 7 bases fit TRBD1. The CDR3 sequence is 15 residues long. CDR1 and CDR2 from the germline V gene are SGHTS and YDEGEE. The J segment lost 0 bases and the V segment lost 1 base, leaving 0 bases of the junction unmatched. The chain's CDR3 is CASSLTGATNEKLFF. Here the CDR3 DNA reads TGTGCCAGCAGCTTGACAGGGGCAACTAATGAAAAACTGTTTTTT. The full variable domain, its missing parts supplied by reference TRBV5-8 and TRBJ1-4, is EAGVTQSPTHLIKTRGQQATLRCSPISGHTSVYWYQQALGLGLQFLLWYDEGEERNRGNFPPRFSGRQFPNYSSELNVNALELEDSALYLCASSLTGATNEKLFFGSGTQLSVL.

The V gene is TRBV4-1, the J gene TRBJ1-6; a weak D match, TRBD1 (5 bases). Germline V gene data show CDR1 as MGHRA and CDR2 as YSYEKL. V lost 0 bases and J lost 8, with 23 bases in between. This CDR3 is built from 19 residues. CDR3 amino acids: CASSQEYKGPGLTYSPLHF. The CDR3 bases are TGCGCCAGCAGCCAAGAATATAAGGGACCGGGACTGACTTATTCACCCCTCCACTTT.

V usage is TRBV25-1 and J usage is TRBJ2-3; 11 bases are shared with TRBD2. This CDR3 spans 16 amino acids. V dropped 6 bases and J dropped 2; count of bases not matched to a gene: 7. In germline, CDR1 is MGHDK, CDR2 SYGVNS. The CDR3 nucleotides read TGTGCCAGCAGCGGACGACTAGCGGGGCTCACAGATACGCAGTATTTT. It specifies CASSGRLAGLTDTQYF.

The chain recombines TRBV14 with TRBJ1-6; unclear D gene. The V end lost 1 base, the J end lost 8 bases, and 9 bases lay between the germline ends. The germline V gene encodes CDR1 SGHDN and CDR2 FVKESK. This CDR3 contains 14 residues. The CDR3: CASSQGDRYSPLHF. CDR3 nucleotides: TGTGCCAGCAGCCAAGGTGATCGGTATTCACCCCTCCACTTT. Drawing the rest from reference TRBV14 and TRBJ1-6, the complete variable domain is EAGVTQFPSHSVIEKGQTVTLRCDPISGHDNLYWYRRVMGKEIKFLLHFVKESKQDESGMPNNRFLAERTGGTYSTLKVQPAELEDSGVYFCASSQGDRYSPLHFGNGTRLTVT.

CDR3 in DNA: TGTGCCAGCAGCTCTACAATCTCTCCCGGGGGGATTAATAATTCACCCCTCCACTTT. This translates into CASSSTISPGGINNSPLHF. The rearrangement uses TRBV5-5 and TRBJ1-6; possible D gene TRBD1, 5 bases. The CDR3 has 19 amino acids. Trimming took 3 bases from V and 5 from J, leaving 24 bases between them. Germline V CDR1 and CDR2: SGHKS, YYEKEE (reference sequence).

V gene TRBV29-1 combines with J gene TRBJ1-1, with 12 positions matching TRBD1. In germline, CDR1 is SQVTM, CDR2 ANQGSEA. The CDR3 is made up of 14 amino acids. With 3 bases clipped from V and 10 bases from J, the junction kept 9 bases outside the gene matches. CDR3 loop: CSVEPGTGGMGAFF. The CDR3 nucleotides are TGCAGCGTTGAGCCCGGGACAGGGGGCATGGGAGCTTTCTTT.

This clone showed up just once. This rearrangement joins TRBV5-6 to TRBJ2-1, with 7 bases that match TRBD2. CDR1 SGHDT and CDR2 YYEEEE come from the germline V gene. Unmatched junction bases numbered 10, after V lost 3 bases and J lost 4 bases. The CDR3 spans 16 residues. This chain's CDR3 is CASSWLTSAPYNEQFF. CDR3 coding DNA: TGTGCCAGCAGCTGGCTTACTAGCGCCCCATACAATGAGCAGTTCTTC. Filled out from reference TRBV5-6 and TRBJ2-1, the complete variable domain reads DAGVTQSPTHLIKTRGQQVTLRCSPKSGHDTVSWYQQALGQGPQFIFQYYEEEERQRGNFPDRFSGHQFPNYSSELNVNALLLGDSALYLCASSWLTSAPYNEQFFGPGTRLTVL.

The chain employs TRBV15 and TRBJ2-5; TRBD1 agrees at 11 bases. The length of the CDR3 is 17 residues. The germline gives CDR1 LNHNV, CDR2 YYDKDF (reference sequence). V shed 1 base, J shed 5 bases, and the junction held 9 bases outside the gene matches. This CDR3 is CATSRADRGRPGETQYF. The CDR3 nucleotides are TGTGCCACCAGCAGAGCGGACAGGGGGCGCCCGGGGGAGACCCAGTACTTC. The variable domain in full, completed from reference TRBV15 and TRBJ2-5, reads DAMVIQNPRYQVTQFGKPVTLSCSQTLNHNVMYWYQQKSSQAPKLLFHYYDKDFNNEADTPDNFQSRRPNTSFCFLDIRSPGLGDTAMYLCATSRADRGRPGETQYFGPGTRLLVL.

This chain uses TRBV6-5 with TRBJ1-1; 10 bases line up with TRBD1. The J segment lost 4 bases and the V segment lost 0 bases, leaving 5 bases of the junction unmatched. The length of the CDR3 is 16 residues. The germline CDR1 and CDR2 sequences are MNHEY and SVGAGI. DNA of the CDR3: TGTGCCAGCAGTTACTCGTCTGGGACAGGGGTCACTGAAGCTTTCTTT. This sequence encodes CASSYSSGTGVTEAFF.

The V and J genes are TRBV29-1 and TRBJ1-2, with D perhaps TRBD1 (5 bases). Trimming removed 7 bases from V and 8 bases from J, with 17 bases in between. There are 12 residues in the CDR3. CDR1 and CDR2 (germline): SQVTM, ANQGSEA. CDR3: CSARNGRGGYTF. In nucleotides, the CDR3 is TGCAGCGCCCGGAACGGGCGGGGCGGCTACACCTTC.

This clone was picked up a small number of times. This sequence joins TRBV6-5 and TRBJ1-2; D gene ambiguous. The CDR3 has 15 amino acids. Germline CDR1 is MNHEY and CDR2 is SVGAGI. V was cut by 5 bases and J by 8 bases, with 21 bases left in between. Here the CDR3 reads CASSRLQSISGGYTF. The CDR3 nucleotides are TGTGCCAGCAGTCGACTTCAAAGCATTTCGGGGGGCTACACCTTC.

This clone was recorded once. The CDR3 DNA reads as TGTGCCAGCAGTTTATGGGCAGCCCAGGGGAACACTGAAGCTTTCTTT. Its translation: CASSLWAAQGNTEAFF. The chain has TRBV28 and TRBJ1-1; D may be TRBD1 (5 bases). The germline V and J ends were trimmed by 0 bases and 1 base, with 12 bases remaining between them. Per germline, CDR1 MDHEN and CDR2 SYDVKM. The CDR3 extends over 16 amino acids.

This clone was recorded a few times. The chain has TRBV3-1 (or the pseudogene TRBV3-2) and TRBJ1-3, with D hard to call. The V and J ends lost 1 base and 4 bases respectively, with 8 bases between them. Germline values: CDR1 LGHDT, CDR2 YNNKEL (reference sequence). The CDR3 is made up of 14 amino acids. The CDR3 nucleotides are TGTGCCAGCAGCCAAGCGTTCCGGGGAAACACCATATATTTT. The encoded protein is CASSQAFRGNTIYF.

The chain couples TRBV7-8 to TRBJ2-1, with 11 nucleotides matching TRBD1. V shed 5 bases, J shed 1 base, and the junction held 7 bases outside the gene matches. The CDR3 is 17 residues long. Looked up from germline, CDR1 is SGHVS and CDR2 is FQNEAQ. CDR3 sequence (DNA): TGTGCCAGCAGCCCTGGACAGGGGGCAGCGTCCTACAATGAGCAGTTCTTC. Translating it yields CASSPGQGAASYNEQFF.